This T cell receptor (beta chain) was observed in a study of T-cell reconstitution after alpha-beta-depleted transplantation in children. General study findings and limits: High day-60 TCRbeta diversity in some patients came from surviving recipient T cells and thymic progenitors. When one year had passed after transplant, most T-cell counts and diversity came from newly produced T cells. Where alpha-beta T cells came from about two months after transplant was reportedly several hundred expanded graft clones.

The sample holds many counts of this clonotype. Its antigen remains unidentified. Germline CDR1 is ENHRY and CDR2 is SYGVKD. The CDR3 sequence is 12 residues long. Trimming took off 4 bases at V and 3 bases at J, with 7 bases between the two ends. Unique molecular identifiers were incorporated when the TCRbeta library was constructed. A single record per CDR3 protein comes from TCRdb applying MiXCR to the PCR reads. The data contain 400,000 to 450,000 distinct CDR3 sequences, 43% of them singletons. Sample: PBMCs, taken before TCRalphabeta/CD19-depleted stem cell transplant. The clonotype was recovered from a girl aged 2 to 9 with aplastic anemia, due to receive a stem cell transplant. The chain has TRBV10-3 and TRBJ2-7; D is ambiguous. The CDR3 spells CAISAALYEQYF. CDR3 in DNA: TGTGCCATCAGTGCGGCACTCTACGAGCAGTACTTC.